This TCR beta chain was sequenced during a study of somatic mutations in cytotoxic T cells in rheumatoid arthritis. Germline V gives CDR1 LNHDA, CDR2 SQIVND (reference sequence). V lost 4 bases, J lost 6 bases, and 10 bases stayed unmatched. The CDR3 totals 15 residues. Measured with immunoSEQ multiplex PCR; TCRdb has only the in-frame clones, and not every one. Of roughly 16,000 clones in the sample, almost 85% were seen once. The chain employs TRBV19 and TRBJ1-2; 8 positions agree with TRBD1. The source material was CD8+ T cells sorted from blood. This receptor was taken from a woman in her forties or fifties with rheumatoid arthritis. The CDR3, as DNA: TGTGCCAGTAGTACGAGGGACAGGCCCTCGGATGGCTACACCTTC. The encoded protein is CASSTRDRPSDGYTF.